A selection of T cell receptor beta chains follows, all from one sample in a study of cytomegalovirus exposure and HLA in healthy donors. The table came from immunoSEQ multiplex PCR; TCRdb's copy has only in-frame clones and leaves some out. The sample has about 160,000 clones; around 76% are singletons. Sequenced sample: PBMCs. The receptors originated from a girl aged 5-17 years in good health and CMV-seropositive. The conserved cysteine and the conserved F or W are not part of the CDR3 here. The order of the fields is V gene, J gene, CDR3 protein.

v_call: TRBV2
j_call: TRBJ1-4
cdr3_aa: ASIYSATNEKLF

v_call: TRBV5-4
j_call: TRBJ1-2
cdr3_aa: ASSLSRQGVNYGYT

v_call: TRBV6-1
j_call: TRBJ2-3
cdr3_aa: ASSEPNTQY

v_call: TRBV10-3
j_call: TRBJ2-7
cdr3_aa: AISERDTNEQY

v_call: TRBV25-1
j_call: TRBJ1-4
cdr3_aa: ASSAPAVMNGKLF

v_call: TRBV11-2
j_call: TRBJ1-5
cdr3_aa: ASSLGTGVQPQH

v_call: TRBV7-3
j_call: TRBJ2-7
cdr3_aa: ASSLMGQGYEQY

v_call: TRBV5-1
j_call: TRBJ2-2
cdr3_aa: ASSEGTAGAGELF

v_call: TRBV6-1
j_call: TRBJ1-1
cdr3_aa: ASSEATVFTEAF

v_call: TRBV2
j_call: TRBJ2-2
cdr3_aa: ASRIGTTHGELF

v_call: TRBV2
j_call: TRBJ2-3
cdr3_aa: ASREDRVGSDTQY